What follows are 12 T cell receptor beta chains derived from one specimen sequenced in a study of blood T cells in healthy people across ages. It was with a sample-barcoded 5' primer and a J-beta primer mix that a second PCR of roughly 7 to 12 cycles was run. MiXCR was run by TCRdb on the 5' RACE reads, yielding one entry per CDR3 protein. The data hold about 1.1 million distinct CDR3 sequences, with 35% to 45% observed a single time. The sequencing sample was made of blood. These receptors came from a man aged 18 to 35 in good health.

The rearrangement uses TRBV7-8 and TRBJ2-7; D is possibly TRBD2 (6 bases). The CDR3 totals 15 residues. The germline CDR1 and CDR2 sequences are SGHVS and FQNEAQ. V was cut by 5 bases and J by 1 base, with 15 bases left in between. For the CDR3, the DNA is TGTGCCAGCAGCCTCGGCGCGGGAAGGTCCTACGAGCAGTACTTC. Translation: CASSLGAGRSYEQYF.

The chain joins TRBV5-6 to TRBJ2-3; TRBD2 might be the D (7 bases). CDR1 and CDR2 from the germline V gene are SGHDT and YYEEEE. Trimming took 1 base from V and 6 from J, leaving 12 bases between them. This CDR3 has 14 residues. The CDR3 DNA is TGTGCCAGCAGCTTGCCGGGGGGCTCTGATACGCAGTATTTT. Translated, it gives CASSLPGGSDTQYF.

This clonotype was found a few times. The J gene is TRBJ1-2, the V gene TRBV7-9; no clear D. This CDR3 has 13 amino acids. Germline CDR1 reads SEHNR; CDR2 reads FQNEAQ (reference sequence). V was pared by 5 bases and J by 5 bases, with 12 bases between. CDR3 sequence: CASSVGSGYGYTF. In nucleotides, the CDR3 is TGTGCCAGCAGCGTCGGCAGTGGGTATGGCTACACCTTC.

The chain couples TRBV3-1 to TRBJ2-1, with D unclear. Trimming stripped 4 bases from V and 4 bases from J, with 14 bases between. The CDR3 totals 15 residues. Germline V gives CDR1 LGHDT, CDR2 YNNKEL (reference sequence). This CDR3 reads CASSPLTTDYNEQFF. CDR3 bases: TGTGCCAGCAGCCCGTTGACCACGGATTACAATGAGCAGTTCTTC.

This clonotype turned up a few times. The gene calls are TRBV4-1 and TRBJ1-2, with a weak D call TRBD1 (6 bases). The CDR3 runs to 15 residues. Germline CDR1 and CDR2: MGHRA and YSYEKL. V was trimmed by 0 bases and J by 2 bases, leaving 10 bases between them. The CDR3 reads CASSQEQGINYGYTF. The CDR3 DNA reads as TGCGCCAGCAGCCAAGAACAGGGAATAAACTATGGCTACACCTTC.

The rearrangement joins TRBV20-1 to TRBJ1-6, with D tentatively TRBD1 (5 bases). This CDR3 region has 15 residues. Germline CDR1 DFQATT, CDR2 SNEGSKA (reference sequence). Trimming took off 5 bases at V and 1 base at J, with 12 bases between the two ends. CDR3 amino acids: CSARRGGSYNSPLHF. CDR3 nucleotides: TGCAGTGCTCGGCGGGGGGGTTCCTATAATTCACCCCTCCACTTT.

This clonotype appeared a few times. This chain links TRBV20-1 with TRBJ1-5; D unresolved. Trimming took off 6 bases at V and 5 bases at J, with 11 bases between the two ends. CDR3 length: 12 amino acids. The germline CDR1 and CDR2 sequences are DFQATT and SNEGSKA (reference sequence). DNA for the CDR3: TGCAGTGCCCAGCGAAAGGATCAGCCCCAGCATTTT. Protein: CSAQRKDQPQHF.

This clonotype occurred a few times. The chain has TRBV5-6 and TRBJ2-7; 9 nucleotides align to TRBD1. The CDR3 contains 20 residues. With V trimmed by 0 bases and J by 3 bases, 19 bases remained unmatched. Germline CDR1 is SGHDT and CDR2 is YYEEEE. The CDR3 loop reads CASSLETPGQGSLNFYEQYF. CDR3 bases: TGTGCCAGCAGCTTGGAGACACCGGGACAGGGTTCCCTGAATTTCTACGAGCAGTACTTC.

V is TRBV11-1 and J is TRBJ2-3; a weak D match, TRBD1 (6 bases). Germline CDR1 and CDR2: SGHAT and FQDESV (reference sequence). This CDR3 contains 12 residues. V was shortened by 4 bases and J by 11 bases, with 13 bases between the two germline ends. The CDR3 nucleotides read TGTGCCAGCAGCTCAAGTACAGGGTGGCAGTATTTT. Amino acids: CASSSSTGWQYF. The variable domain in full, with the rest retrieved from reference TRBV11-1 and TRBJ2-3, is EAEVAQSPRYKITEKSQAVAFWCDPISGHATLYWYRQILGQGPELLVQFQDESVVDDSQLPKDRFSAERLKGVDSTLKIQPAELGDSAMYLCASSSSTGWQYFGPGTRLTVL.

The rearrangement joins TRBV27 to TRBJ2-1, with 7 bases identical to TRBD1. CDR1 is MNHEY, CDR2 SMNVEV, per germline (reference sequence). Trimming cost V 8 bases and J 2 bases; bases outside gene matches: 15. This CDR3 is 17 amino acids long. DNA of the CDR3: TGTGCCAGCGGTTCTTGGCTCGTAGGGACAGCCTACAATGAGCAGTTCTTC. Its translation: CASGSWLVGTAYNEQFF.

This clonotype was picked up a small number of times. The CDR3 bases are TGCGCCAGCAGCCAAGAAATGGGTAACGAGCAGTACTTC. Encoded protein: CASSQEMGNEQYF. This sequence joins TRBV4-3 and TRBJ2-7; D gene ambiguous. Germline loops: CDR1 LGHNA, CDR2 YSLEER. The CDR3 has 13 amino acids. Trimming took 0 bases from V and 5 from J, leaving 8 bases between them.

This clonotype has just a few counts. This chain uses TRBV10-3 with TRBJ2-1, with D perhaps TRBD1 (6 bases). CDR3 length: 13 residues. V lost 6 bases and J 6 bases, leaving 12 bases between the germline ends. Germline assignment: CDR1 ENHRY and CDR2 SYGVKD. CDR3 amino acids: CAIRQDRGNEQFF. The CDR3 DNA reads as TGTGCCATCAGACAGGACAGAGGCAATGAGCAGTTCTTC.